This is a list of T cell receptor beta chains from one sample in a study of T cells after yellow fever vaccination. TCRdb re-analysed the 5' RACE reads in MiXCR, keeping a single row per CDR3 protein. The table includes a few hundred thousand distinct CDR3 sequences, roughly 11% detected once. The sample was PBMCs, taken on the day of the first yellow fever vaccination. These receptors all stem from a man between 18 and 35 years old who received the YFV17D yellow fever vaccine. Each CDR3 is given with its conserved first and last residue. A D gene is named only where the DNA matches it firmly. Rows give clone size only sometimes, using once, few, many, or a class for an expanded clone.

d_call	v_call	j_call	clone_size	cdr3_nt	cdr3_aa
TRBD2	TRBV7-6	TRBJ2-3	few	TGTGCCAGCATGGGACTAGCGGGGTTCACAGATACGCAGTATTTT	CASMGLAGFTDTQYF
TRBD2	TRBV6-5	TRBJ2-5	-	TGTGCCAGCAGTTACTCAACTAGCGGGGGGAACCAGTACTTC	CASSYSTSGGNQYF
TRBD1	TRBV20-1	TRBJ1-2	few	TGCAGTGCTAGAACACAGGGGGCTAACTATGGCTACACCTTC	CSARTQGANYGYTF
TRBD2	TRBV19	TRBJ2-5	-	TGTGCCAGTAGTATAAGGGCTAGCGGGGGCCAAGAGACCCAGTACTTC	CASSIRASGGQETQYF
-	TRBV25-1	TRBJ1-3	-	TGTGCCAGCAGTGGGAACAGGGTAAAATTTGGAAACACCATATATTTT	CASSGNRVKFGNTIYF
-	TRBV27	TRBJ2-1	few	TGTGCCAGCAGAGGGGGTTACTACAATGAGCAGTTCTTC	CASRGGYYNEQFF
-	TRBV23-1	TRBJ1-4	few	TGCGCCAGACGACCGGGGGCCAATGAAAAACTGTTTTTT	CARRPGANEKLFF
-	TRBV12-3/TRBV12-4	TRBJ2-3	-	TGTGCCAGCACCCTGGGGACTCACGGCACAGATACGCAGTATTTT	CASTLGTHGTDTQYF
-	TRBV20-1	TRBJ2-2	few	TGCAGTGCTATGGCCTCCACCGGGGAGCTGTTTTTT	CSAMASTGELFF
TRBD1	TRBV10-3	TRBJ1-1	few	TGTGCCATCAGTGAGGGGACAGGGGGCTACACTGAAGCTTTCTTT	CAISEGTGGYTEAFF
-	TRBV27	TRBJ1-4	few	TGTGCCAGCACCTCGGGGACGGGGGATGAAAAACTGTTTTTT	CASTSGTGDEKLFF
-	TRBV4-3	TRBJ1-2	-	TGCGCCAGCAGCCAAGAGACGGCAGCCCTCTATGGCTACACCTTC	CASSQETAALYGYTF
TRBD1	TRBV5-1	TRBJ1-4	few	TGCGCCAGCAGCTTGGTGTCGGGACAGTATGAAAAACTGTTTTTT	CASSLVSGQYEKLFF
-	TRBV5-1	TRBJ2-3	many	TGCGCCAGCAGCTTCGACACCAGCACAGATACGCAGTATTTT	CASSFDTSTDTQYF
-	TRBV15	TRBJ2-5	many	TGTGCCACCAGCAGAGGAGGGGGAGAGACCCAGTACTTC	CATSRGGGETQYF
-	TRBV5-1	TRBJ1-2	many	TGCGCCAGCAGCACGGACAGTCTAGGGGTCTATGGCTACACCTTC	CASSTDSLGVYGYTF
TRBD2	TRBV5-4	TRBJ2-3	few	TGTGCCAGCAGCTTTGGGCTAGCGGGGGGAAGGAACACGCAGTATTTT	CASSFGLAGGRNTQYF
-	TRBV28	TRBJ2-5	few	TGTGCGAGCGAAGGTCTGCAAGAGACCCAGTACTTC	CASEGLQETQYF
TRBD2	TRBV29-1	TRBJ2-3	few	TGCAGCCTCGCCCAGCGGGGGGGAGTAGATACGCAGTATTTT	CSLAQRGGVDTQYF
-	TRBV20-1	TRBJ1-1	-	TGCTTTGCTAGAGATGAGGGAATAAACACTGAAGCTTTCTTT	CFARDEGINTEAFF
TRBD1	TRBV2	TRBJ2-3	-	TGTGCCAGCAGGGCCCGGGACAGTGGGGCCCAGGGGACAGATACGCAGTATTTT	CASRARDSGAQGTDTQYF
TRBD1	TRBV24-1	TRBJ1-2	few	TGTGCCACCAGTGATACAGGGGTGGGGGCTTACTATGGCTACACCTTC	CATSDTGVGAYYGYTF
-	TRBV12-3/TRBV12-4	TRBJ1-1	-	TGTGCCAGCAGCCCCATGAGGGGCTCTGGGAACACTGAAGCTTTCTTT	CASSPMRGSGNTEAFF
-	TRBV29-1	TRBJ2-1	many	TGCAGCGTTGATGACGCTAGGCCCGAGGTGGGCGATGAGCAGTTCTTC	CSVDDARPEVGDEQFF